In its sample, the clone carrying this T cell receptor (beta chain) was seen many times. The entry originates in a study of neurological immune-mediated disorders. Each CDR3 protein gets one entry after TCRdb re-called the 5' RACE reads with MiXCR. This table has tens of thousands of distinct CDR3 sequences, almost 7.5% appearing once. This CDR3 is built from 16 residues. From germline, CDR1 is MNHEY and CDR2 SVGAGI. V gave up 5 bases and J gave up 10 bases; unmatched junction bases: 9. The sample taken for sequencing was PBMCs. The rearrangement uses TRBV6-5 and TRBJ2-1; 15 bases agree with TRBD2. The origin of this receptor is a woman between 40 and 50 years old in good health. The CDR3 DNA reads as TGTGCCAGCAGTCCTGGACTAGCGGGAGGGCCGGGGGAGCAGTTCTTC. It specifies CASSPGLAGGPGEQFF.